Listed here is a single T cell receptor (beta chain). The antigen is not known. CDR1 and CDR2 from the germline V gene are LGHNA and YSLEER. V gave up 0 bases and J gave up 1 base, with 12 bases separating them. This CDR3 spans 16 amino acids. This entry belongs to a study of cytomegalovirus exposure and HLA in healthy donors. Study-wide results and caveats: Rarity held for most TCR sequences, but there were some public TCRs that occurred in many donors.

Primers for the PCR totalled 60 Vbeta and 13 Jbeta. Authors' analysis steps: Per a later analysis, the number of unique TCR beta chains was about 80 million, of which around 9.9 million were shared. Sequenced by immunoSEQ multiplex PCR; TCRdb stores in-frame clones only, minus some. V, J and clone size are those of that table, while D and trimming were read from the DNA. The sample includes approximately 220,000 clones, about 80% of them seen just once. This rearrangement joins TRBV4-3 to TRBJ1-1, with D tentatively TRBD1 (6 bases). The source material was PBMCs. The sequence was obtained from a girl aged 10-17 years in good health and CMV-seronegative. CDR3 sequence reads: CASSQDVIGGNTEAFF. In nucleotides, the CDR3 is TGCGCCAGCAGCCAAGATGTGATAGGGGGGAACACTGAAGCTTTCTTT.